Listed below are T cell receptor beta chains from one sample, sequenced in a study of cytomegalovirus exposure and HLA in healthy donors. Sequencing used immunoSEQ multiplex PCR; TCRdb keeps in-frame clones, though not all of them. The sample lists under 110,000 clones; 70% to 85% were seen once. Specimen: PBMCs. The receptors were sampled from a man aged 55 to 69 in good health and CMV-seronegative. The CDR3 runs from the conserved cysteine through the conserved F or W. The order of the fields is D gene, J gene, V gene, clone size, CDR3 DNA, CDR3 protein. The D gene is left open where the match is weak. Only part of the rows carry a size: once, few, many, or a class if the clone is expanded.

>.|TRBJ1-2|TRBV6-6|.
TGTGCCAGCAGTTACTCGCCAGAAAGGGCGGGTGATGGCTACACCTTC
CASSYSPERAGDGYTF
>TRBD2|TRBJ2-3|TRBV9|.
TGTGCCAGCAGTCCCGGGACTAGCGGTACAGATACGCAGTATTTT
CASSPGTSGTDTQYF
>TRBD1|TRBJ1-5|TRBV6-6|.
TGTGCCAGCAAAGGGACAGGGACTGTAGTTCAGCCCCAGCATTTT
CASKGTGTVVQPQHF
>.|TRBJ2-3|TRBV5-4|.
TGTGCCAGCAGGACCCAGGGGAGGGGCACAGATACGCAGTATTTT
CASRTQGRGTDTQYF
>.|TRBJ1-2|TRBV7-6|.
TGTGCCAGCAGCGCCCCTCAGGGTAATGAACGAGATGGCTACACCTTC
CASSAPQGNERDGYTF
>.|TRBJ2-1|TRBV6-1|.
TGTGCCAGCAGTGAAAGCAGGGGGGCGTACAATGAGCAGTTCTTC
CASSESRGAYNEQFF
>TRBD2|TRBJ2-2|TRBV6-1|.
TGTGCCAGCAGTGAAAGACTAGCGGGTAACACCGGGGAGCTGTTTTTT
CASSERLAGNTGELFF
>.|TRBJ1-2|TRBV27|.
TGTGCCAGCAGTTTATCGCCCGGCGGCTTGGCTGGCTACACCTTC
CASSLSPGGLAGYTF
>TRBD2|TRBJ2-7|TRBV7-3|.
TGTGCCAGCAGCCCCCTAGCGGGCCACGAGCAGTACTTC
CASSPLAGHEQYF
>TRBD1|TRBJ2-5|TRBV2|.
TGTGCCAGCAGGGGGACAGGGGTGGGAGAGACCCAGTACTTC
CASRGTGVGETQYF
>TRBD2|TRBJ2-3|TRBV5-4|.
TGTGCCAGCAGCTTGGCGCTAGCGGGAGATACGCAGTATTTT
CASSLALAGDTQYF
>.|TRBJ1-6|TRBV5-1|.
TGCGCCAGCAGCCAATCCTACAGGGACAAGAATTCACCCCTCCACTTT
CASSQSYRDKNSPLHF
>TRBD1|TRBJ2-3|TRBV7-2|.
TGTGCCAGCAGCCCCGGGACAGGGTACACAGATACGCAGTATTTT
CASSPGTGYTDTQYF
>.|TRBJ2-1|TRBV5-6|.
TGTGCCAGCAGCTTGAGACAAAACAATGAGCAGTTCTTC
CASSLRQNNEQFF
>TRBD2|TRBJ2-5|TRBV29-1|.
TGCAGCGCCCTACGGGGGGGGCAAGAGACCCAGTACTTC
CSALRGGQETQYF
>TRBD1|TRBJ2-6|TRBV15|.
TGTGCCACCAGCAAAACCTGGGACAGGGGACCCTCTGGGGCCAACGTCCTGACTTTC
CATSKTWDRGPSGANVLTF
>TRBD1|TRBJ1-1|TRBV7-6|.
TGTGCCAGCAGCAGGAACGTAGGAGGACAGGGTATCGCTGAAGCTTTCTTT
CASSRNVGGQGIAEAFF
>TRBD1|TRBJ2-7|TRBV4-1|.
TGCGCCAGCAGCCGAAACAGGGGGCTTGACTCCTACGAGCAGTACTTC
CASSRNRGLDSYEQYF
>.|TRBJ1-5|TRBV2|.
TGTGCCAGCAGTCCAAGGCGGGGGCAGGGTCAGCCCCAGCATTTT
CASSPRRGQGQPQHF
>TRBD1|TRBJ1-5|TRBV15|.
TGTGCCACAAACAGGGGGCGTTTTGGCAATCAGCCCCAGCATTTT
CATNRGRFGNQPQHF
>.|TRBJ1-5|TRBV5-8|many
TGTGCCAGCAGCTTAGGTGGCAGGGAGGATGGCCAGCCCCAGCATTTT
CASSLGGREDGQPQHF
>TRBD1|TRBJ1-1|TRBV5-4|few
TGTGCCAGCAGCTTAGACAGGGTGACTGAAGCTTTCTTT
CASSLDRVTEAFF
>.|TRBJ1-1|TRBV5-6|.
TGTGCCAGCAGCTTGGTGGGGGGGACGAACACTGAAGCTTTCTTT
CASSLVGGTNTEAFF
>.|TRBJ1-4|TRBV29-1|.
TGCAGCGTTGCTGCACGGAGTAATGAAAAACTGTTTTTT
CSVAARSNEKLFF
>.|TRBJ1-6|TRBV5-4|.
TGTGCCAGCAGCTTGAAGACAGGAGATAATTCACCCCTCCACTTT
CASSLKTGDNSPLHF
>.|TRBJ2-3|TRBV11-2|.
TGTGCCAGCAGCTTAAGACTAAGCACAGATACGCAGTATTTT
CASSLRLSTDTQYF
>TRBD1|TRBJ1-3|TRBV5-8|.
TGTGCCAGCAGACCGACAGGGGGTAACACCATATATTTT
CASRPTGGNTIYF
>.|TRBJ1-5|TRBV5-6|.
TGTGCCAGCAGCTTACAACAGAATCACCCTCAGCCCCAGCATTTT
CASSLQQNHPQPQHF
>.|TRBJ2-1|TRBV5-1|.
TGCGCCAGCAGCTTACCCGGGACCTACAATGAGCAGTTCTTC
CASSLPGTYNEQFF
>TRBD2|TRBJ2-5|TRBV5-6|.
TGTGCCAGCAGCTTGGTCTCTAGCGGAGGGGAGACCCAGTACTTC
CASSLVSSGGETQYF
>TRBD2|TRBJ2-1|TRBV29-1|.
TGCAGCGTTGACCCATATACTACCGGGGGGGTGGGTGAGCAGTTCTTC
CSVDPYTTGGVGEQFF
>TRBD1|TRBJ1-1|TRBV2|.
TGTGCCAGCAGCGCCGGGACAGTAGGTGCTGAAGCTTTCTTT
CASSAGTVGAEAFF
>.|TRBJ2-4|TRBV2|.
TGTGCCAGCAGGGAAACGACAGGAAAAAACATTCAGTACTTC
CASRETTGKNIQYF
>.|TRBJ1-1|TRBV9|.
TGTGCCAGCAGCGTAGGTTCCTCCACTGAAGCTTTCTTT
CASSVGSSTEAFF
>TRBD2|TRBJ2-2|TRBV9|once
TGTGCCAGCAGCGTAGGGCTAGCGGGGGTAACCGGGGAGCTGTTTTTT
CASSVGLAGVTGELFF
>.|TRBJ2-3|TRBV11-2|.
TGTGCCAGCAGCCCGAGCCGACAGGGACTTTTGAGGGATACGCAGTATTTT
CASSPSRQGLLRDTQYF
>.|TRBJ2-1|TRBV7-2|.
TGTGCCAGCAGTCCACCGCCGGAGCACCATGAGCAGTTCTTC
CASSPPPEHHEQFF
>.|TRBJ2-7|TRBV13|.
TGTGCCAGCAGCTTGGTTCGGGACACCTCCTACGAGCAGTACTTC
CASSLVRDTSYEQYF
>TRBD1|TRBJ1-2|TRBV2|.
TGTGCCAGCAGTCCGGACAGGGACAACTATGGCTACACCTTC
CASSPDRDNYGYTF
>TRBD1|TRBJ1-5|TRBV6-5|few
TGTGCCAGCAGTCGTTACAAGGACAGGGACAGGCATTTT
CASSRYKDRDRHF
>.|TRBJ1-6|TRBV19|few
TGTGCCAGTACTCCCGGGGCGTGGGGGCGTAATTCACCCCTCCACTTT
CASTPGAWGRNSPLHF
>.|TRBJ2-6|TRBV6-1|once
TGTGCCAGCAGTGAAGCTGGGGGGGCCGGTGGGGCCAACGTCCTGACTTTC
CASSEAGGAGGANVLTF
>TRBD1|TRBJ1-1|TRBV6-5|.
TGTGCCATCCGGACAGGGGGCGCGGGACGCACTGAAGCTTTCTTT
CAIRTGGAGRTEAFF